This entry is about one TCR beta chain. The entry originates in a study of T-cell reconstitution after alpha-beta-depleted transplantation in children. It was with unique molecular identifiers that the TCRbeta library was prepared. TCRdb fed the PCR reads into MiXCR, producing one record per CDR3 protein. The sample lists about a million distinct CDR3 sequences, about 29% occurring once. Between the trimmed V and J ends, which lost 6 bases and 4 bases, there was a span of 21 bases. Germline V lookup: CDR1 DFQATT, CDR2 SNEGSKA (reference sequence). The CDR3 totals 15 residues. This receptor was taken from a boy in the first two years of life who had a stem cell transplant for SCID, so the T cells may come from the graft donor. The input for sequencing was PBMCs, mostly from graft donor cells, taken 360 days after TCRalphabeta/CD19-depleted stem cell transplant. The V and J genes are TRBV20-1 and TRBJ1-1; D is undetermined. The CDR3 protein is CSAAPSGVWTTEAFF. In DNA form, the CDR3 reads TGCAGTGCCGCCCCCTCGGGAGTTTGGACCACTGAAGCTTTCTTT.